This TCR beta chain was recorded in a study of cytomegalovirus exposure and HLA in healthy donors. In the study overall: Of roughly 400 genotyped donors, around 84% clustered with self-reported Caucasian donors. Study conclusions and caveats: According to an earlier analysis, most TCR beta V segments yielded productive rearrangements about 87% or about 30% of the time. A later analysis showed TCR association rates differing by HLA locus, peaking at DRB1 and lowest at HLA-C. Overall, under 200 TCR beta chains were annotated as cytomegalovirus-associated.

V lost 6 bases, J lost 4 bases, and 6 bases stayed unmatched. CDR1 and CDR2 (germline): PRHDT, FYEKMQ (reference sequence). The CDR3 is 15 amino acids. This clone has more than one count but fewer than ten. Its antigen is undetermined. Primers for the PCR totalled 60 Vbeta and 13 Jbeta. Using immunoSEQ multiplex PCR, the repertoire was profiled, and TCRdb retains in-frame clones only, with some absent. The sample has roughly 300,000 clones, roughly 88% seen once; the top ten hold approximately 4.3%. The chain links TRBV13 to TRBJ1-1; 12 nucleotides match TRBD1. Sequencing was performed on PBMCs. The clonotype comes from a man aged 40-55 years in good health and CMV-seropositive. The CDR3 DNA reads TGTGCCAGCAGGAAATGGGGACAGGGGGCCACTGAAGCTTTCTTT. Its protein product is CASRKWGQGATEAFF.